Each of the 23 T cell receptor beta chains below was sequenced from the same sample in a study of T-cell memory formation after mild COVID-19 (dated by TCRdb to the early 2020s). Preparation of the library involved 5' RACE. Data came from an Illumina NovaSeq 6000. In-frame beta chains were kept once TCRdb had trimmed the public reads at Q25 with fastp and called clones with MiXCR. One record per CDR3 amino acid sequence lists the most common genes and DNA. The sample includes about 130,000 distinct CDR3 sequences, with over 15% observed a single time. Clones ranked in the top ten supply about 5% of the sample. The sequenced sample consisted of PBMCs or a T cell subset sorted from them (not recorded which). The source is a man between 18 and 29 years old who had mild COVID-19 (a few samples of this study predate the infection). The sample titles of this study are shuffled in the database, so cell type and time point are left out; the donor was told from shared clones.

The chain links TRBV20-1 to TRBJ2-3; the D is unclear. V lost 5 bases and J 0 bases, leaving 12 bases between the germline ends. This CDR3 is built from 14 residues. The V gene's germline CDR1 is DFQATT and CDR2 SNEGSKA (reference sequence). CDR3 loop: CSAPRIPSTDTQYF. The CDR3 coding sequence is TGCAGTGCTCCTAGGATCCCTAGCACAGATACGCAGTATTTT.

This clonotype is a singleton in its sample. In DNA, the CDR3 is TGTGCCAGTAACGGGTACACTGAAGCTTTCTTT. It yields the protein CASNGYTEAFF. V usage is TRBV19 and J usage is TRBJ1-1, with no clear D. V was cut by 7 bases and J by 3 bases, with 6 bases left in between. Per the germline V gene, CDR1 is LNHDA and CDR2 is SQIVND (reference sequence). The CDR3 is made up of 11 amino acids. Drawing the rest from reference TRBV19 and TRBJ1-1, the complete variable domain is DGGITQSPKYLFRKEGQNVTLSCEQNLNHDAMYWYRQDPGQGLRLIYYSQIVNDFQKGDIAEGYSVSREKKESFPLTVTSAQKNPTAFYLCASNGYTEAFFGQGTRLTVV.

V is TRBV7-2 and J is TRBJ2-7; 10 positions agree with TRBD1. Germline CDR1 is SGHTA and CDR2 is FQGNSA. V dropped 2 bases and J dropped 2; count of bases not matched to a gene: 3. This CDR3 contains 15 residues. CDR3 in amino acids: CASSLMTGGTYEQYF. The CDR3 nucleotides read TGTGCCAGCAGCTTAATGACAGGGGGCACCTACGAGCAGTACTTC. Full variable domain (missing parts from reference TRBV7-2 and TRBJ2-7): GAGVSQSPSNKVTEKGKDVELRCDPISGHTALYWYRQSLGQGLEFLIYFQGNSAPDKSGLPSDRFSAERTGGSVSTLTIQRTQQEDSAVYLCASSLMTGGTYEQYFGPGTRLTVT.

At least ten counts were recorded for this clonotype. CDR3 nucleotide sequence: TGCGCCAGCAGCTTGGCAGAGACCTCCGGGGAGCAGTTCTTC. Translated, it gives CASSLAETSGEQFF. The V gene is TRBV5-1, the J gene TRBJ2-1; no definite D call. The CDR3 covers 14 residues. Per the germline V gene, CDR1 is SGHRS and CDR2 is YFSETQ. Trimming took 0 bases from V and 10 from J, leaving 14 bases between them. The variable domain in full, completed from reference TRBV5-1 and TRBJ2-1, reads KAGVTQTPRYLIKTRGQQVTLSCSPISGHRSVSWYQQTPGQGLQFLFEYFSETQRNKGNFPGRFSGRQFSNSRSEMNVSTLELGDSALYLCASSLAETSGEQFFGPGTRLTVL.

The V and J genes are TRBV5-1 and TRBJ2-5; 9 bases agree with TRBD2. V gave up 4 bases and J gave up 5 bases; unmatched junction bases: 9. The CDR3 extends over 15 amino acids. Germline values: CDR1 SGHRS, CDR2 YFSETQ. CDR3 sequence: CASSLLAGTGETQYF. The CDR3 region has the DNA TGCGCCAGCAGCCTCCTAGCGGGAACGGGGGAGACCCAGTACTTC.

The chain couples TRBV6-6 to TRBJ1-2; possibly TRBD1 for D (6 bases). The CDR3 totals 19 residues. V lost 5 bases, J lost 4 bases, and 29 bases lay in between. CDR1 MNHNY and CDR2 SVGAGI come from the germline V gene (reference sequence). CDR3 sequence: CASSPARGNLNRAIYGYTF. The CDR3 nucleotides read TGTGCCAGCAGTCCGGCACGCGGAAATTTGAACAGGGCGATCTATGGCTACACCTTC.

V gene TRBV5-1 combines with J gene TRBJ2-5; D might be TRBD1 (6 bases). V lost 5 bases, J lost 2 bases, and 13 bases lay in between. This CDR3 contains 14 residues. The V gene's germline CDR1 is SGHRS and CDR2 YFSETQ. Here the CDR3 reads CASRAGTTQETQYF. CDR3 coding DNA: TGCGCCAGCAGGGCCGGGACAACACAAGAGACCCAGTACTTC.

This sequence joins TRBV7-2 and TRBJ2-5; 12 bases line up with TRBD2. The germline CDR1 and CDR2 sequences are SGHTA and FQGNSA. V dropped 3 bases and J dropped 5; count of bases not matched to a gene: 4. This CDR3 region has 15 residues. This CDR3 is CASSFSGLAGETQYF. CDR3 coding DNA: TGTGCCAGCAGCTTTTCCGGACTAGCGGGGGAGACCCAGTACTTC. The full variable domain, its missing parts supplied by reference TRBV7-2 and TRBJ2-5, is GAGVSQSPSNKVTEKGKDVELRCDPISGHTALYWYRQSLGQGLEFLIYFQGNSAPDKSGLPSDRFSAERTGGSVSTLTIQRTQQEDSAVYLCASSFSGLAGETQYFGPGTRLLVL.

This clonotype was picked up a small number of times. The junction does not match germline at one end; this may be a read error. The chain couples TRBV9 to TRBJ2-1; D is uncertain. This CDR3 has 13 residues. Germline V gives CDR1 SGDLS, CDR2 YYNGEE. CDR3: CASSVLGNNEQFF. CDR3 nucleotide sequence: TGTGCCAGCAGCGTACTAGGGAATAATGAACAGTTCTTC.

The rearrangement joins TRBV2 to TRBJ2-6; 9 nucleotides line up with TRBD2. J gave up 0 bases and V 10 bases, and 7 bases lay outside the gene matches. The CDR3 loop spans 16 amino acids. CDR1 and CDR2 (germline): SNHLY, FYNNEI. In DNA, the CDR3 is TGTGCCACAGCGGGGGGCGGACTCTCTGGGGCCAACGTCCTGACTTTC. Translation: CATAGGGLSGANVLTF.

The table lists this clonotype with a few counts. This rearrangement joins TRBV6-6 to TRBJ1-5; 9 nucleotides agree with TRBD1. The CDR3 has 15 amino acids. The germline CDR1 and CDR2 sequences are MNHNY and SVGAGI (reference sequence). The V segment lost 3 bases and the J segment 6 bases; nucleotides outside the gene matches: 6. DNA of the CDR3: TGTGCCAGCAGTTATGGACAGGGGAGCTTTCAGCCCCAGCATTTT. Its protein is CASSYGQGSFQPQHF.

This sequence joins TRBV3-1 and TRBJ1-1; D gene uncertain. The V gene's germline CDR1 is LGHDT and CDR2 YNNKEL (reference sequence). V gave up 6 bases and J gave up 4 bases, with 15 bases separating them. The CDR3 loop spans 14 amino acids. CDR3 in amino acids: CASSSWGFGTEAFF. CDR3 DNA: TGTGCCAGCAGTTCTTGGGGTTTCGGCACTGAAGCTTTCTTT.

In its sample, this clonotype was seen a few times. This sequence joins TRBV27 and TRBJ1-1; tentative D call: TRBD1 (5 bases). Trimming removed 5 bases from V and 7 bases from J, with 11 bases in between. The CDR3 length is 12 residues. The germline V gene has CDR1 MNHEY and CDR2 SMNVEV (reference sequence). CDR3 sequence reads: CASSRWGVEAFF. For the CDR3, the DNA is TGTGCCAGCAGTAGGTGGGGGGTTGAAGCTTTCTTT.

This clonotype was recorded a few times. This sequence joins TRBV6-6 and TRBJ1-5; D gene uncertain. The CDR3 totals 12 residues. V dropped 7 bases and J dropped 7 bases, with 11 bases sitting between them. The germline gives CDR1 MNHNY, CDR2 SVGAGI (reference sequence). The DNA for the CDR3 is TGTGCCAGCACCATTGATCTCCAGCCCCAGCATTTT. This encodes CASTIDLQPQHF.

V is TRBV4-3 and J is TRBJ2-7; 8 bases match TRBD1. Trimming took 4 bases from V and 1 from J; bases not matched to a gene: 15. The germline V gene has CDR1 LGHNA and CDR2 YSLEER. The CDR3 contains 18 residues. CDR3 nucleotides: TGCGCCAGCAGCCCCCGAGGGCAGGGGGCTTCGGCATCCTACGAGCAGTACTTC. This gives the protein CASSPRGQGASASYEQYF.

This chain connects TRBV18 to TRBJ2-2; D ambiguous. CDR3 length: 15 amino acids. V shed 1 base and J shed 0 bases, with 6 bases lying between them. Germline loops: CDR1 KGHSH, CDR2 LQKENI. CDR3 sequence (DNA): TGTGCCAGCTCACCACAGGAGACGAACACCGGGGAGCTGTTTTTT. Protein: CASSPQETNTGELFF.

The rearrangement links TRBV6-5 to TRBJ1-5; the D gene is possibly TRBD1 (5 bases). Germline values: CDR1 MNHEY, CDR2 SVGAGI. V was clipped by 4 bases and J by 4 bases, with 8 bases between them. The CDR3 has 13 amino acids. DNA for the CDR3: TGTGCCAGCAGTTTCCAGGGAAATCAGCCCCAGCATTTT. Translated, it gives CASSFQGNQPQHF.

CDR3 loop: CATSDPGLAAEQFF. The CDR3, as DNA: TGTGCCACCAGTGATCCCGGACTAGCAGCTGAGCAGTTCTTC. V usage is TRBV24-1 and J usage is TRBJ2-1, with 8 bases identical to TRBD2. V shed 3 bases and J 9 bases; nucleotides not matched to a gene: 6. Germline V gene lookup returns CDR1 KGHDR and CDR2 SFDVKD. The CDR3 length is 14 residues.

There are a few counts of this clonotype. The chain is built from TRBV3-1 and TRBJ2-1; D not certain. Per germline, CDR1 LGHDT and CDR2 YNNKEL (reference sequence). This CDR3 contains 14 residues. With 4 bases removed from V and 4 bases from J, the gap between germline ends came to 11 bases. The CDR3, as DNA: TGTGCCAGCAGCCGATCGACGGTTTACAATGAGCAGTTCTTC. Protein product: CASSRSTVYNEQFF.

This clonotype was picked up a small number of times. V is TRBV7-2 and J is TRBJ2-7; D remains ambiguous. The CDR3 runs to 12 residues. Between the trimmed V and J ends, which lost 5 bases and 4 bases, there was a span of 9 bases. The germline CDR1 and CDR2 sequences are SGHTA and FQGNSA. This chain's CDR3 is CASSQGWYEQYF. CDR3 sequence (DNA): TGTGCCAGCAGCCAAGGGTGGTACGAGCAGTACTTC.

Only a few counts were recorded for this clonotype. The chain joins TRBV4-2 to TRBJ2-5; D is ambiguous. The V gene lost 10 bases and the J gene lost 2 bases, with 11 bases spanning the gap. Germline lookup yields CDR1 LGHNA and CDR2 YNFKEQ. The CDR3 is 12 residues long. CDR3 protein: CATGYPQETQYF. In nucleotides, the CDR3 is TGTGCCACCGGGTACCCACAAGAGACCCAGTACTTC.

This clonotype was recorded a few times. This chain uses TRBV3-1 with TRBJ2-5, with 8 nucleotides matching TRBD2. With V trimmed by 1 base and J by 5 bases, 3 bases remained unmatched. The V gene's germline CDR1 is LGHDT and CDR2 YNNKEL (reference sequence). There are 14 residues in the CDR3. This CDR3 reads CASSQVAGRETQYF. Here the CDR3 DNA reads TGTGCCAGCAGCCAAGTAGCGGGGCGGGAGACCCAGTACTTC.

The chain employs TRBV29-1 and TRBJ1-1; D call uncertain. Trimming left V 6 bases short and J 1 base short, with 12 bases between. Germline V gene sequence: CDR1 SQVTM, CDR2 ANQGSEA. This CDR3 spans 13 amino acids. In nucleotides, the CDR3 is TGCAGCGTGACCTTACACGAGAACACTGAAGCTTTCTTT. This sequence encodes CSVTLHENTEAFF.